This T cell receptor beta chain was found in a study of beta chain features in type 1 diabetes. As for the study in general: The study examined around 98,000,000 sorted cells across all samples. Findings of the study overall: The study found moderately but significantly shorter TCRB CDR3s in all four CD4+ subsets of Type 1 diabetes patients. Insertions were fewer and deletions more numerous at VDJ junctions in type 1 diabetes patients.

The study reverse transcribed the entire isolated RNA, so it sequenced expressed TCRB transcripts. Repertoires were generated with immunoSEQ multiplex PCR, while TCRdb's copy carries only in-frame clones and drops some. In the table there are almost 350,000 clones, roughly a tenth of which are singletons. The CDR3 has 16 amino acids. J gave up 5 bases and V 4 bases, and 11 bases lay outside the gene matches. CDR1 and CDR2 (germline): SGHRS, YFSETQ. Points on this clone: The antigen remains undetermined.

The chain has TRBV5-1 and TRBJ2-3; 9 bases align to TRBD2. The sample was central memory CD4+ T cells from blood. The clonotype was recovered from a young man with type 1 diabetes. This chain's CDR3 is CASSPTFSGGGDTQYF. The CDR3, as DNA: TGCGCCAGCAGCCCGACTTTTAGCGGGGGAGGAGATACGCAGTATTTT.